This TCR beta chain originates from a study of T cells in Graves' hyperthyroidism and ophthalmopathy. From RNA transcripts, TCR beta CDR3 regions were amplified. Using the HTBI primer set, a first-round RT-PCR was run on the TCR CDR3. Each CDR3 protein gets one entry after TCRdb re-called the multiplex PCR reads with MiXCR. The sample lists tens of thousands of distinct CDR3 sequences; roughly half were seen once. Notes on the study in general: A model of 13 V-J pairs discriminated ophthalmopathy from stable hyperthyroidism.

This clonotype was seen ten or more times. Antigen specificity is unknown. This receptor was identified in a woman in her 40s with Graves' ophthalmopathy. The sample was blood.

The CDR3 here is CASSPRGSTEAFF. CDR3 nucleotides: TGCGCCAGCAGCCCCAGGGGAAGCACTGAAGCTTTCTTT. The chain recombines TRBV10-1 with TRBJ1-1, with D perhaps TRBD1 (6 bases). Germline values: CDR1 WNHNN, CDR2 SYGVQD (reference sequence). The CDR3 totals 13 residues. V shed 6 bases and J shed 4 bases, with 12 bases lying between them.